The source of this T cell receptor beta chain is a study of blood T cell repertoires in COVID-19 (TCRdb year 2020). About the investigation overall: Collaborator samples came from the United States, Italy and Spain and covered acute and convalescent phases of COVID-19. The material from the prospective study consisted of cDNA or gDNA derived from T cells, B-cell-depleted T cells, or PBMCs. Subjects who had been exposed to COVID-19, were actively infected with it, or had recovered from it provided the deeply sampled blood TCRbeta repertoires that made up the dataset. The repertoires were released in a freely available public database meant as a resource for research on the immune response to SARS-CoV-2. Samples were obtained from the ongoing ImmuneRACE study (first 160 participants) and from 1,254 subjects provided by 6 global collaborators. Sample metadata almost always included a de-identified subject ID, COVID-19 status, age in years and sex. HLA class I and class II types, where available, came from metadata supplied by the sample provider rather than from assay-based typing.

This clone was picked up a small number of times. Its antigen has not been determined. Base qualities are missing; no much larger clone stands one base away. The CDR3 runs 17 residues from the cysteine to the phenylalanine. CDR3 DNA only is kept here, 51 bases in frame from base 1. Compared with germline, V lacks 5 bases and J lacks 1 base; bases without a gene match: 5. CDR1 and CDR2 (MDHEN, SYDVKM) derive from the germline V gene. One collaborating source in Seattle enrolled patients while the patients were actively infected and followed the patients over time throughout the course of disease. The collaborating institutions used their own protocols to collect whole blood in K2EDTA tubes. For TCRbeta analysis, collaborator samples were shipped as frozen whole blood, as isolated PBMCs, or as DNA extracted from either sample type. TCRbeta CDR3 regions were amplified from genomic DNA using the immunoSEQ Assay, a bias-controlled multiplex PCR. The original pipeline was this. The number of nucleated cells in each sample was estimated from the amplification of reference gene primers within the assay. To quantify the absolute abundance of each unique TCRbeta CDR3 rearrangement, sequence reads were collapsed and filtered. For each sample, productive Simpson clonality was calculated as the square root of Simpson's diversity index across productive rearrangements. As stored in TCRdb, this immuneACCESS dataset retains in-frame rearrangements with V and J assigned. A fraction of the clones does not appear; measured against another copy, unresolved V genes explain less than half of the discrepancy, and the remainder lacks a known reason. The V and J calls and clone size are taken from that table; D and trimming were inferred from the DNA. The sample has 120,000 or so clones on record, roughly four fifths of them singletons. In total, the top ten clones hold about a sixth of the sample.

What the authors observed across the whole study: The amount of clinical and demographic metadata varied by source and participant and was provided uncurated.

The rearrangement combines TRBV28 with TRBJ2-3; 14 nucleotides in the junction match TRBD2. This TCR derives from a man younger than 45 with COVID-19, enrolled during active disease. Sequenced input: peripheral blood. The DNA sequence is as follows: TGTGCCAGCAGTCCGGGACTAGCGGGAGCGGGCACAGATACGCAGTATTTT. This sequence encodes CASSPGLAGAGTDTQYF.